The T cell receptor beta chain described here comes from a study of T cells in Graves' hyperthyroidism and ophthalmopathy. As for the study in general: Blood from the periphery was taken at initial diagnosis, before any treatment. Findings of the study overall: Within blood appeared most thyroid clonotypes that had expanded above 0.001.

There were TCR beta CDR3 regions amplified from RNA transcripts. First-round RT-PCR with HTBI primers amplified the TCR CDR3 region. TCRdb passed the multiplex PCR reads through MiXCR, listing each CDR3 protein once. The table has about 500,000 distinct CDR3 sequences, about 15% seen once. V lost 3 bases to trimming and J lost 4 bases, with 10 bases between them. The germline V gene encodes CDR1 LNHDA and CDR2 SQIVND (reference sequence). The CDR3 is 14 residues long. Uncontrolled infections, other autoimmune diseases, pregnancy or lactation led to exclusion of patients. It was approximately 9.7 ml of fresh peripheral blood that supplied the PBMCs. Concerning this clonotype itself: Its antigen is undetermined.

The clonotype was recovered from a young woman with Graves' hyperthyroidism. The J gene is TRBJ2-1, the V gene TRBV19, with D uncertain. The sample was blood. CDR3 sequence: CASSIMAGYNEQFF. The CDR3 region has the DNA TGTGCCAGTAGTATCATGGCCGGGTACAATGAGCAGTTCTTC.